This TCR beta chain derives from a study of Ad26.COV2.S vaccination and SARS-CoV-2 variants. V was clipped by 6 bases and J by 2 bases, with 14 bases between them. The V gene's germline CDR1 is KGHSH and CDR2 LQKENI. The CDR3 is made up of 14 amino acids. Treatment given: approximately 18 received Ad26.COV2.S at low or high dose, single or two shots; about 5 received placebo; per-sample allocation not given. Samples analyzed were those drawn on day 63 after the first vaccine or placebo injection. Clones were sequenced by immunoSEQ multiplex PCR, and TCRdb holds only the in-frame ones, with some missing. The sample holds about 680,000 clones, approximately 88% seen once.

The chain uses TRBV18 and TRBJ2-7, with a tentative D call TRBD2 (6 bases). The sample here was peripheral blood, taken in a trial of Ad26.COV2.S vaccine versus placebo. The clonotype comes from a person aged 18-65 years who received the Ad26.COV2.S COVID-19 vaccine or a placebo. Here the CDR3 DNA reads TGTGCCAGCTCCCCGACTAGAAGCGCCTACGAGCAGTACTTC. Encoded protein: CASSPTRSAYEQYF.